This entry lists 23 T cell receptor beta chains sequenced from one sample in a study of blood T cell repertoires in COVID-19. Profiled with immunoSEQ multiplex PCR; TCRdb holds only in-frame clones, not every one. The data contain over 100,000 clones, about 89% of them singletons. The sequencing sample was made of peripheral blood. Every receptor here comes from a human donor in a cohort sampled during active COVID-19.

The chain combines TRBV18 with TRBJ2-3, with a possible D match to TRBD1 (6 bases). Germline assignment: CDR1 KGHSH and CDR2 LQKENI. V was pared by 4 bases and J by 4 bases, with 15 bases between. This CDR3 contains 15 residues. In nucleotides, the CDR3 is TGTGCCAGCTCACGAGATCAGGGGCCCCCAGATACGCAGTATTTT. Translating it yields CASSRDQGPPDTQYF.

The chain joins TRBV11-2 to TRBJ2-1; 10 bases align to TRBD2. This CDR3 contains 18 residues. Unmatched junction bases numbered 6, after V lost 1 base and J lost 0 bases. The V gene's germline CDR1 is SGHAT and CDR2 FQNNGV. CDR3 residues: CASSLVSSGSYSYNEQFF. The CDR3 bases are TGTGCCAGCAGCTTAGTATCTAGCGGGAGTTACTCCTACAATGAGCAGTTCTTC.

The chain employs TRBV2 and TRBJ1-6, with TRBD1 as a possible D gene (5 bases). The length of the CDR3 is 13 residues. From germline, CDR1 is SNHLY and CDR2 FYNNEI. V gave up 7 bases and J gave up 7 bases, with 11 bases separating them. CDR3 amino acids: CASKPGNNSPLHF. The CDR3 coding sequence is TGTGCCAGCAAGCCAGGGAACAATTCACCCCTCCACTTT.

The chain employs TRBV6-5 and TRBJ1-3; D not resolved. This CDR3 spans 12 amino acids. Per the germline V gene, CDR1 is MNHEY and CDR2 is SVGAGI. V was clipped by 6 bases and J by 7 bases, with 10 bases between them. The CDR3 DNA is TGTGCCAGCAGCTCCCCTTTGAACACCATATATTTT. Its protein product is CASSSPLNTIYF.

J is TRBJ2-7 and V is TRBV3-1 (or the pseudogene TRBV3-2), with 9 bases aligning to TRBD1. The CDR3 spans 14 residues. The germline V gene has CDR1 LGHDT and CDR2 YNNKEL (reference sequence). Unmatched junction bases numbered 4, after V lost 5 bases and J lost 2 bases. The CDR3 spells CASSSTGGAYEQYF. CDR3 in DNA: TGTGCCAGCAGCTCGACAGGGGGAGCCTACGAGCAGTACTTC.

V and J are TRBV10-1 and TRBJ2-3; TRBD1 matches at 10 bases. Trimming took 4 bases from V and 3 from J; bases not matched to a gene: 7. CDR1 is WNHNN, CDR2 SYGVQD, per germline (reference sequence). This CDR3 is built from 16 residues. The CDR3 nucleotides are TGCGCCAGCAGTGCTTGGGACAGGGGATCAACAGATACGCAGTATTTT. Its translation: CASSAWDRGSTDTQYF.

This clone was counted between two and nine times. The chain carries TRBV6-1 and TRBJ1-1; D ambiguous. The CDR3 has 13 amino acids. CDR1 and CDR2 (germline): MNHNS, SASEGT. V was cut by 2 bases and J by 1 base, with 5 bases left in between. This chain's CDR3 is CASSEPWNTEAFF. The CDR3 DNA follows: TGTGCCAGCAGTGAACCCTGGAACACTGAAGCTTTCTTT.

This chain links TRBV6-1 with TRBJ2-3, with D unclear. The CDR3 runs 17 residues. Trimming removed 1 base at V and 0 bases at J, with 14 bases between. Germline loops: CDR1 MNHNS, CDR2 SASEGT. The CDR3 sequence is CASSEVPSGPSTDTQYF. The CDR3 bases are TGTGCCAGCAGTGAAGTCCCGAGTGGGCCCAGCACAGATACGCAGTATTTT.

This clone was seen once. The chain links TRBV18 to TRBJ2-4, with 7 bases matching TRBD1. The length of the CDR3 is 18 residues. The ends lost 6 bases at V and 0 bases at J; junction bases unmatched: 14. Germline CDR1 is KGHSH and CDR2 is LQKENI. This CDR3 is CASSSGQITPLAKNIQYF. The DNA of the CDR3 is TGTGCCAGCTCCTCGGGACAGATTACACCATTAGCCAAAAACATTCAGTACTTC. Filled out from reference TRBV18 and TRBJ2-4, the complete variable domain reads NAGVMQNPRHLVRRRGQEARLRCSPMKGHSHVYWYRQLPEEGLKFMVYLQKENIIDESGMPKERFSAEFPKEGPSILRIQQVVRGDSAAYFCASSSGQITPLAKNIQYFGAGTRLSVL.

This clone was observed a handful of times. The rearrangement uses TRBV4-1 and TRBJ2-7; D is undetermined. The CDR3 is 15 amino acids. Germline assignment: CDR1 MGHRA and CDR2 YSYEKL. Trimming removed 3 bases at V and 7 bases at J, with 19 bases between. Here the CDR3 reads CASSHERVPPVEQYF. CDR3 DNA sequence: TGCGCCAGCAGCCATGAACGAGTCCCCCCTGTGGAGCAGTACTTC.

CDR3 loop: CASTSGGGLNEQFF. The CDR3 DNA reads as TGTGCCAGCACATCGGGGGGAGGGTTGAATGAGCAGTTCTTC. The chain joins TRBV5-4 to TRBJ2-1; 7 nucleotides match TRBD2. Germline V gene lookup returns CDR1 SGHNT and CDR2 YYREEE (reference sequence). The CDR3 spans 14 residues. The ends lost 6 bases at V and 7 bases at J; junction bases unmatched: 10.

This rearrangement joins TRBV27 to TRBJ1-2; D not resolved. V lost 5 bases and J 6 bases, leaving 4 bases between the germline ends. This CDR3 is built from 10 residues. Looked up from germline, CDR1 is MNHEY and CDR2 is SMNVEV (reference sequence). The chain's CDR3 is CASSRDGYTF. In DNA form, the CDR3 reads TGTGCCAGCAGTCGCGATGGCTACACCTTC.

The gene calls are TRBV27 and TRBJ2-5, with TRBD1 matching over 8 bases. The CDR3 loop spans 18 amino acids. V dropped 4 bases and J dropped 5; count of bases not matched to a gene: 18. Germline V gives CDR1 MNHEY, CDR2 SMNVEV (reference sequence). The CDR3 DNA sequence: TGTGCCAGCAGTTCCCGACTTTCCCCAGGACAGGGATGGGAGACCCAGTACTTC. Its translation: CASSSRLSPGQGWETQYF.

J is TRBJ2-1 and V is TRBV2; TRBD2 agrees at 13 bases. V was pared by 7 bases and J by 2 bases, with 2 bases of the junction left unmatched. The CDR3 is made up of 15 amino acids. Germline values: CDR1 SNHLY, CDR2 FYNNEI. The CDR3 sequence is CASNGLAGAYNEQFF. The DNA of the CDR3 is TGTGCCAGCAACGGACTAGCGGGAGCCTACAATGAGCAGTTCTTC.

The rearrangement links TRBV5-5 to TRBJ2-1; TRBD2 is a possible D gene (6 bases). Germline values: CDR1 SGHKS, CDR2 YYEKEE (reference sequence). The CDR3 covers 16 residues. V lost 0 bases and J lost 0, with 10 bases in between. Here the CDR3 DNA reads TGTGCCAGCAGCTTGGCGGGCGGGAACTCCTACAATGAGCAGTTCTTC. This encodes CASSLAGGNSYNEQFF.

The rearrangement joins TRBV9 to TRBJ2-3; a weak D match, TRBD2 (6 bases). The CDR3 has 15 amino acids. The germline CDR1 and CDR2 sequences are SGDLS and YYNGEE. The V end lost 2 bases, the J end lost 2 bases, and 12 bases lay between the germline ends. CDR3 region: CASSVQGGITDTQYF. The CDR3, as DNA: TGTGCCAGCAGCGTCCAGGGAGGCATCACAGATACGCAGTATTTT.

The chain joins TRBV2 to TRBJ1-2, with no clear D. This CDR3 is built from 13 residues. V lost 1 base and J 7 bases, leaving 10 bases between the germline ends. Per the germline V gene, CDR1 is SNHLY and CDR2 is FYNNEI. CDR3 amino acids: CASSEDEEGGYTF. Here the CDR3 DNA reads TGTGCCAGCAGTGAAGATGAGGAAGGTGGCTACACCTTC.

The V gene is TRBV9, the J gene TRBJ2-7; D unresolved. The germline gives CDR1 SGDLS, CDR2 YYNGEE. The ends were cut back, 3 bases at V and 6 bases at J, with 13 bases in the middle. The length of the CDR3 is 13 residues. The CDR3 loop is CASSGLGAAEQYF. In DNA, the CDR3 is TGTGCCAGCAGCGGATTAGGAGCTGCCGAGCAGTACTTC.

The rearrangement links TRBV5-1 to TRBJ2-5; a weak D match, TRBD1 (6 bases). Germline V gives CDR1 SGHRS, CDR2 YFSETQ. This CDR3 contains 12 residues. Trimming removed 5 bases at V and 5 bases at J, with 10 bases between. The CDR3 nucleotides read TGCGCCAGCAGTACAGGGTTCGAGACCCAGTACTTC. It yields the protein CASSTGFETQYF. Full variable domain (missing parts from reference TRBV5-1 and TRBJ2-5): KAGVTQTPRYLIKTRGQQVTLSCSPISGHRSVSWYQQTPGQGLQFLFEYFSETQRNKGNFPGRFSGRQFSNSRSEMNVSTLELGDSALYLCASSTGFETQYFGPGTRLLVL.

This sequence joins TRBV14 and TRBJ2-7, with TRBD1 matching 7 bases. The germline V gene has CDR1 SGHDN and CDR2 FVKESK. Trimming at V came to 1 base and at J to 6 bases, leaving 0 bases not matched to a gene. The CDR3 contains 12 residues. The CDR3 loop reads CASSQAGGEQYF. The DNA of the CDR3 is TGTGCCAGCAGCCAAGCAGGGGGCGAGCAGTACTTC.

The chain links TRBV6-5 to TRBJ1-5; the match to TRBD1 covers 7 bases. This CDR3 is built from 13 residues. CDR1 and CDR2 (germline): MNHEY, SVGAGI. The J segment lost 4 bases and the V segment lost 8 bases, leaving 5 bases of the junction unmatched. DNA of the CDR3: TGTGCCAGCCGGGACAGCCTGAATCAGCCCCAGCATTTT. Protein: CASRDSLNQPQHF.

This clone came up a few times. This chain joins TRBV28 and TRBJ1-5; D is undetermined. This CDR3 is 14 amino acids long. Germline loops: CDR1 MDHEN, CDR2 SYDVKM. V dropped 2 bases and J dropped 0 bases, with 5 bases sitting between them. The CDR3: CASSLISSNQPQHF. The CDR3 coding sequence is TGTGCCAGCAGTTTAATTAGTAGCAATCAGCCCCAGCATTTT.

The chain joins TRBV18 to TRBJ2-3; the match to TRBD1 covers 9 bases. Germline V gene data show CDR1 as KGHSH and CDR2 as LQKENI. The CDR3 is made up of 16 amino acids. V was clipped by 0 bases and J by 5 bases; unmatched bases: 6. CDR3 sequence: CASSPPNRGQGDTQYF. As DNA, the CDR3 is TGTGCCAGCTCACCACCTAACAGGGGGCAGGGAGATACGCAGTATTTT.